The 30 T cell receptor beta chains below were found in one sample sequenced in a study of post-analysis software for immune sequencing data (dated by TCRdb to between 2015 and 2017). The full study reports these points: Patients showed significantly higher frequencies than controls for a handful of TRBV segments, among them TRBV5-6, TRBV5-1 and TRBV20-1.

Library generation was performed with PCR. This sample was sequenced with an Illumina HiSeq 2500. To reduce PCR and sequencing biases, unique molecular identifiers were built into the TCR beta cDNA libraries. Clones were called with MiXCR by TCRdb after fastp trimmed the public reads at Q25, and only in-frame beta chains were retained. A single entry per CDR3 protein holds the most common genes and DNA from its merged rows. The sample contains some 450,000 distinct CDR3 sequences, under 55% of them found a single time. The top ten hold roughly 12% of the sample. Their specific antigens are unknown. The sample taken for sequencing was blood. The origin of the receptors is a girl aged 5 to 17 with multiple sclerosis.

The chain carries TRBV12-3 or TRBV12-4 and TRBJ2-7, with D unresolved. Trimming removed 2 bases from V and 0 bases from J, with 8 bases in between. There are 14 residues in the CDR3. The CDR3: CASSLSVSSYEQYF. In DNA form, the CDR3 reads TGTGCCAGCAGTTTATCTGTGAGCTCCTACGAGCAGTACTTC.

This clonotype was seen a handful of times. The CDR3 sequence is CAGGEGEAETQYF. CDR3 nucleotide sequence: TGTGCCGGTGGTGAGGGGGAGGCGGAGACCCAGTACTTC. The gene calls are TRBV11-2 and TRBJ2-5; D possibly matches TRBD1 or TRBD2 (6 bases each). Germline V gene lookup returns CDR1 SGHAT and CDR2 FQNNGV. The length of the CDR3 is 13 residues. Trimming removed 11 bases at V and 5 bases at J, with 18 bases between.

This clonotype has a single count. The chain is built from TRBV27 and TRBJ2-4; 10 bases match TRBD2. V dropped 3 bases and J dropped 13; count of bases not matched to a gene: 12. The CDR3 covers 15 residues. Looked up from germline, CDR1 is MNHEY and CDR2 is SMNVEV (reference sequence). The CDR3 coding sequence is TGTGCCAGCAGTTTCCTAGCGGGAGCGGGGAATGAGCAGTACTTC. Translated, it gives CASSFLAGAGNEQYF.

This chain links TRBV7-3 with TRBJ2-6; either TRBD1 or TRBD2 may fit D (6 bases each). The V end lost 1 base, the J end lost 4 bases, and 20 bases lay between the germline ends. The CDR3 is made up of 19 amino acids. Germline-derived CDR1 and CDR2 are SGHTA and FQGTGA. The CDR3, as DNA: TGTGCCAGCAGCTTAATAGTAGGGGGGTACACCCCAGGGGCCAACGTCCTGACTTTC. This codes for CASSLIVGGYTPGANVLTF.

A remark on this clonotype: The junction does not match germline at one end; this may be a read error. The chain links TRBV29-1 to TRBJ1-1; a possible D gene is TRBD1 (5 bases). Germline V gene sequence: CDR1 SQVTM, CDR2 ANQGSEA. This CDR3 contains 11 residues. The CDR3 is CSVELLGGAFF. Here the CDR3 DNA reads TGCAGTGTTGAATTACTTGGGGGAGCTTTCTTT.

The chain has TRBV5-1 and TRBJ2-7; D perhaps matches TRBD2 (6 bases). The CDR3 totals 16 residues. Trimming left V 3 bases short and J 1 base short, with 17 bases between. Per the germline V gene, CDR1 is SGHRS and CDR2 is YFSETQ. CDR3 coding DNA: TGCGCCAGCAGCTGGCCGGGACTGACACAATCCTACGAGCAGTACTTC. This codes for CASSWPGLTQSYEQYF.

This clonotype was counted a single time. The chain is built from TRBV4-1 and TRBJ2-1, with a weak D call TRBD2 (6 bases). Trimming cost V 1 base and J 4 bases, with 23 bases left between them. The CDR3 is made up of 19 amino acids. Germline CDR1 reads MGHRA; CDR2 reads YSYEKL. The DNA of the CDR3 is TGCGCCAGCAGCCAAGGTGCCCTTCGAACTAGCAACCTTTACAATGAGCAGTTCTTC. Encoded protein: CASSQGALRTSNLYNEQFF.

J is TRBJ2-7 and V is TRBV28, with D perhaps matching TRBD1 or TRBD2 (6 bases each). Germline CDR1 reads MDHEN; CDR2 reads SYDVKM. Trimming pared 6 bases from V and 0 bases from J, leaving 18 bases between. This CDR3 contains 16 residues. The CDR3 bases are TGTGCCAGCAGCCAAGCGGGCGGACAGAGCTCCTACGAGCAGTACTTC. Its translation is CASSQAGGQSSYEQYF.

The chain combines TRBV7-2 with TRBJ1-2, with TRBD1 identical over 11 bases. With V trimmed by 5 bases and J by 6 bases, 11 bases remained unmatched. The CDR3 spans 16 residues. Germline lookup yields CDR1 SGHTA and CDR2 FQGNSA. The chain's CDR3 is CASSSQGQGGLHGYTF. DNA for the CDR3: TGTGCCAGCAGCAGCCAGGGACAGGGGGGTCTCCATGGCTACACCTTC.

As for this clonotype: The junction does not match germline at one end; this may be a read error. The chain employs TRBV7-6 and TRBJ2-1, with 9 bases fitting TRBD2. CDR1 and CDR2 (germline): SGHVS, FNYEAQ. The CDR3 extends over 16 amino acids. CDR3 protein: CTSSPELGGRAVEQFF. The CDR3 nucleotides read TGTACCAGCAGCCCCGAGTTGGGCGGGAGGGCCGTTGAGCAGTTCTTC.

This chain links TRBV12-3 or TRBV12-4 with TRBJ2-2, with 13 bases aligning to TRBD2. This CDR3 is built from 17 residues. The junction had 7 bases not matched to a gene; V was cut back by 3 bases and J by 6 bases. CDR3 nucleotide sequence: TGTGCCAGCAGTTTTCGGAGACTAGCGGGAGGCCCCGGGGAGCTGTTTTTT. Its translation is CASSFRRLAGGPGELFF.

The chain recombines TRBV7-6 with TRBJ2-1; TRBD2 matches at 9 bases. This CDR3 comprises 13 residues. V dropped 11 bases and J dropped 8; count of bases not matched to a gene: 10. CDR1 is SGHVS and CDR2 is FNYEAQ in the germline V gene. The CDR3 DNA sequence: TGTGCCTCATCTAGCGGGATGGGCGATGAGCAGTTCTTC. It specifies CASSSGMGDEQFF.

The chain is built from TRBV20-1 and TRBJ2-2; no clear D gene. This CDR3 has 15 residues. V gave up 1 base and J gave up 3 bases, with 12 bases separating them. CDR1 is DFQATT and CDR2 is SNEGSKA in the germline V gene (reference sequence). The CDR3, as DNA: TGCAGTGCTAGAGTGTCCCCGCGAGACACCGGGGAGCTGTTTTTT. Amino acid sequence: CSARVSPRDTGELFF.

This clonotype was seen only a few times. This sequence joins TRBV10-3 and TRBJ2-1; a possible D gene is TRBD2 (6 bases). CDR3 length: 13 residues. The germline V and J ends were trimmed by 5 bases and 7 bases, with 12 bases remaining between them. Germline CDR1 and CDR2: ENHRY and SYGVKD. This CDR3 reads CAISTGTQNEQFF. CDR3 sequence (DNA): TGTGCCATCAGTACCGGGACTCAAAATGAGCAGTTCTTC.

The rearrangement links TRBV14 to TRBJ2-3, with D tentatively TRBD1 or TRBD2 (5 bases each). This CDR3 has 15 residues. Germline CDR1 and CDR2: SGHDN and FVKESK. Trimming removed 4 bases at V and 3 bases at J, with 14 bases between. This CDR3 reads CASSLGTPDTDTQYF. In DNA form, the CDR3 reads TGTGCCAGCAGCCTAGGGACCCCTGATACAGATACGCAGTATTTT.

This clonotype appeared a single time. One junction end disagrees with the germline gene, perhaps due to a read error. This rearrangement joins TRBV5-6 to TRBJ2-1, with TRBD1 matching over 7 bases. CDR3 length: 14 residues. CDR1 and CDR2 (germline): SGHDT, YYEEEE. The CDR3 DNA reads as TGTGCCAGCAGTTTAAATAGGGGGCCGGATGAGCAGATCTTC. The encoded protein is CASSLNRGPDEQIF.

The rearrangement uses TRBV29-1 and TRBJ2-4, with D possibly matching TRBD1 (5 bases). Germline values: CDR1 SQVTM, CDR2 ANQGSEA. Trimming removed 5 bases from V and 0 bases from J, with 11 bases in between. The CDR3 totals 14 residues. DNA of the CDR3: TGCAGCGTTCGCGGACACCTAGCCAAAAACATTCAGTACTTC. Its protein is CSVRGHLAKNIQYF.

The chain uses TRBV10-2 and TRBJ2-5; 10 positions match TRBD1. The junction had 8 bases not matched to a gene; V was cut back by 6 bases and J by 4 bases. CDR1 and CDR2 from the germline V gene are WSHSY and SAAADI. The CDR3 covers 15 residues. CDR3 amino acids: CASSKPGQGRETQYF. CDR3 bases: TGCGCCAGCAGCAAACCGGGACAGGGGCGAGAGACCCAGTACTTC.

The rearrangement links TRBV7-2 to TRBJ1-1; D ambiguous. V lost 1 base, J lost 4 bases, and 10 bases lay in between. CDR1 and CDR2 from the germline V gene are SGHTA and FQGNSA. CDR3 length equals 14 residues. In nucleotides, the CDR3 is TGTGCCAGCAGCTTAGTTGGTGATGGCACTGAAGCTTTCTTT. Amino acids: CASSLVGDGTEAFF.

This clonotype was seen a few times. The CDR3 sequence is CSARDRGGETQYF. The CDR3 DNA is TGCAGTGCAAGGGACAGAGGGGGAGAGACCCAGTACTTC. The J gene is TRBJ2-5, the V gene TRBV20-1; 7 nucleotides align to TRBD1. Germline trimming cut 6 bases from V and 4 bases from J; bases unmatched to any gene: 8. CDR3 size: 13 residues. Germline lookup yields CDR1 DFQATT and CDR2 SNEGSKA (reference sequence).

The chain recombines TRBV5-1 with TRBJ2-1; 7 bases agree with TRBD1. CDR1 is SGHRS and CDR2 is YFSETQ in the germline V gene. Unmatched junction bases numbered 8, after V lost 1 base and J lost 7 bases. The length of the CDR3 is 15 residues. The CDR3 reads CASSLMGQSLNEQFF. The CDR3 DNA reads as TGCGCCAGCAGCTTGATGGGACAGAGTTTAAATGAGCAGTTCTTC.

J is TRBJ1-2 and V is TRBV18, with 8 bases aligning to TRBD1. The V and J ends lost 3 bases and 3 bases, in that order; junction bases with no gene match: 6. The CDR3 loop spans 15 amino acids. Germline CDR1 is KGHSH and CDR2 is LQKENI. The CDR3 DNA is TGTGCCAGCTCACCTTCATCGACAGGGGACTATGGCTACACCTTC. It yields the protein CASSPSSTGDYGYTF.

This clonotype occurred a few times. The chain joins TRBV27 to TRBJ2-7, with D possibly called TRBD1 or TRBD2 (6 bases each). Trimming took off 2 bases at V and 3 bases at J, with 14 bases between the two ends. The CDR3 covers 15 residues. Germline loops: CDR1 MNHEY, CDR2 SMNVEV (reference sequence). The DNA for the CDR3 is TGTGCCAGCAGTTTAGGAGGGCAGGGGCACTACGAGCAGTACTTC. Its protein product is CASSLGGQGHYEQYF.

This clonotype was seen only a few times. The chain couples TRBV6-2 or TRBV6-3 to TRBJ2-7; no reliable D call. V gave up 0 bases and J gave up 2 bases, with 11 bases separating them. The CDR3 runs 15 residues. Germline lookup yields CDR1 MNHEY and CDR2 SVGEGT. CDR3 protein: CASSYSGQLTYEQYF. The CDR3 DNA sequence: TGTGCCAGCAGTTACTCGGGCCAGCTTACCTACGAGCAGTACTTC.

This chain connects TRBV28 to TRBJ2-1, with D possibly matching TRBD2 (6 bases). The CDR3 covers 16 residues. Germline V CDR1 and CDR2: MDHEN, SYDVKM. V lost 2 bases to trimming and J lost 5 bases, with 16 bases between them. The CDR3 reads CASSLPGHGSHNEQFF. CDR3 DNA: TGTGCCAGCAGTTTACCGGGGCACGGGAGTCACAATGAGCAGTTCTTC.

This clonotype appeared many times. The chain has TRBV29-1 and TRBJ1-2, with 9 bases lining up with TRBD1. CDR1 is SQVTM, CDR2 ANQGSEA, per germline. The V gene end was trimmed by 8 bases and the J gene end by 8 bases; junction bases not matched to a gene: 9. The CDR3 has 12 amino acids. CDR3 sequence reads: CSTRTGEEGYTF. CDR3 nucleotide sequence: TGCAGCACCCGGACAGGGGAGGAGGGCTACACCTTC.

The chain combines TRBV7-2 with TRBJ1-4; D not certain. CDR3 size: 14 residues. The germline V and J ends were trimmed by 3 bases and 8 bases, with 13 bases remaining between them. CDR1 is SGHTA and CDR2 is FQGNSA in the germline V gene. Here the CDR3 reads CASSFSALKEKLFF. The CDR3 DNA sequence: TGTGCCAGCAGCTTCAGCGCTCTAAAGGAAAAACTGTTTTTT.

The chain carries TRBV20-1 and TRBJ1-5; no clear D gene. V was trimmed by 0 bases and J by 4 bases, leaving 7 bases between them. The germline CDR1 and CDR2 sequences are DFQATT and SNEGSKA (reference sequence). This CDR3 spans 13 amino acids. The DNA of the CDR3 is TGCAGTGCTAGAGAAACTCTAAATCAGCCCCAGCATTTT. The encoded protein is CSARETLNQPQHF.

In its sample, this clonotype was seen a few times. The chain carries TRBV5-1 and TRBJ1-1, with D uncertain. Germline V gene data show CDR1 as SGHRS and CDR2 as YFSETQ. CDR3 size: 16 residues. The V end was cut by 0 bases, the J end by 3 bases, with 15 bases between. CDR3 sequence: CASSLDGQLDYTEAFF. The CDR3 DNA is TGCGCCAGCAGCTTGGATGGGCAACTGGACTACACTGAAGCTTTCTTT.

V is TRBV12-3 or TRBV12-4 and J is TRBJ2-3; a weak D match, TRBD2 (6 bases). The CDR3 spans 13 residues. Trimming removed 8 bases at V and 6 bases at J, with 15 bases between. CDR3 DNA sequence: TGTGCCAGCCAACCAGCCGGAGGGGATACGCAGTATTTT. Its translation: CASQPAGGDTQYF.